This is a list of T cell receptor beta chains from one sample in a study of early T cells in non-severe SARS-CoV-2 infection. TCRdb used MiXCR to reprocess the 5' RACE reads, holding one entry per CDR3 protein. This table holds about 26,000 distinct CDR3 sequences, roughly 4.1% found once. Sequencing was carried out using whole blood. These receptors all stem from an adult who was a healthcare worker with PCR-confirmed SARS-CoV-2 infection or an uninfected control (not recorded which). Each CDR3 is given with its conserved first and last residue. The D gene is left open where the match is weak. Size tells how often a clone was seen (once, few, many) or the class of an expanded clone, and some rows leave it out.

size,V,D,J,CDR3,DNA
many,TRBV11-2,TRBD2,TRBJ2-2,CASRGGLAATGELFF,TGTGCCAGCAGGGGGGGACTAGCGGCCACCGGGGAGCTGTTTTTT
-,TRBV18,-,TRBJ2-7,CVSSPRDRYRYEQYF,TGTGTCAGCTCACCCCGTGACCGATACCGCTACGAGCAGTACTTC
-,TRBV28,TRBD2,TRBJ2-3,CASRPRLAREGTDTQYF,TGTGCCAGCAGACCCAGACTGGCCCGGGAGGGCACAGATACGCAGTATTTT
many,TRBV20-1,-,TRBJ2-1,CSASGGTYNEQFF,TGCAGTGCTAGCGGGGGCACCTACAATGAGCAGTTCTTC
-,TRBV11-2,TRBD1,TRBJ1-5,CASSLPDRGRVLGNQPQHF,TGTGCCAGCAGCTTACCCGACAGGGGGCGGGTATTGGGCAATCAGCCCCAGCATTTT
many,TRBV7-2,-,TRBJ1-3,CASSFYRNKGNSGNTIYF,TGTGCCAGCAGCTTTTACCGAAACAAGGGGAACTCTGGAAACACCATATATTTT
few,TRBV7-9,-,TRBJ2-6,CASSLSGSSGANVLTF,TGTGCCAGCAGCTTAAGCGGCTCCTCTGGGGCCAACGTCCTGACTTTC
few,TRBV7-2,TRBD2,TRBJ2-3,CASSSSGTTDTQYF,TGTGCCAGCAGCTCTAGCGGGACCACAGATACGCAGTATTTT
many,TRBV7-3,-,TRBJ1-1,CASSSYRARQAFF,TGTGCCAGCAGCTCGTACAGGGCGCGTCAAGCTTTCTTT
-,TRBV10-3,-,TRBJ2-2,CAIRDRDTGELFF,TGTGCCATCAGGGACAGAGACACCGGGGAGCTGTTTTTT
many,TRBV11-2,TRBD2,TRBJ2-7,CASSLGVAGGLSYEQYF,TGTGCCAGCAGCTTAGGGGTAGCGGGGGGGCTTTCCTACGAGCAGTACTTC
many,TRBV5-6,TRBD2,TRBJ2-5,CASSLFLTSGGSETQYF,TGTGCCAGCAGCTTGTTTCTGACTAGCGGGGGGAGTGAGACCCAGTACTTC
many,TRBV7-8,-,TRBJ1-4,CASSWALNEKLFF,TGTGCCAGCAGCTGGGCCCTTAATGAAAAACTGTTTTTT
many,TRBV19,TRBD1,TRBJ2-7,CASSIGVRGSYEQYF,TGTGCCAGTAGTATTGGAGTCAGGGGGTCCTACGAGCAGTACTTC
many,TRBV12-3/TRBV12-4,TRBD2,TRBJ2-7,CASSPWTSGGYEQYF,TGTGCCAGCAGTCCCTGGACTAGCGGGGGTTACGAGCAGTACTTC
many,TRBV7-6,-,TRBJ2-2,CASSPANTGELFF,TGTGCCAGCAGCCCCGCGAACACCGGGGAGCTGTTTTTT
many,TRBV28,TRBD1,TRBJ2-7,CASSPQGARYEQYF,TGTGCCAGCAGTCCTCAGGGGGCGCGGTACGAGCAGTACTTC
few,TRBV28,TRBD1,TRBJ2-7,CASRYTDRDSYEQYF,TGTGCCAGCAGGTATACCGACAGGGACTCCTACGAGCAGTACTTC
-,TRBV15,TRBD2,TRBJ2-1,CATSRDRVAGVNEQFF,TGTGCCACCAGCAGAGATCGGGTGGCGGGGGTTAATGAGCAGTTCTTC